Listed here is a single T cell receptor beta chain. Blood RNA originated from unsorted whole blood, with germline DNA additionally extracted. Patients were treatment-naive with chronic HBV infection. The collection of four milliliters of peripheral blood preceded surgery. The authors made TCR beta cDNA from around 500 ng total RNA with a constant-region primer. Libraries of TCR beta came from three nested multiplex PCR rounds with slightly modified ARM-PCR. In the first two PCR rounds, TRBV1-TRBV30 forward primers were paired with a C-beta reverse primer, and each round lasted approximately 10 cycles. TCRdb reanalysed the multiplex PCR reads using MiXCR and keeps one entry per CDR3 protein. The sample gives more than 150,000 distinct CDR3 sequences, about 60% of which show up once; less than 75% is in the top ten. This record belongs to a study of tumor-infiltrating lymphocytes in primary liver carcinoma. Across the whole study: The study included patients who were men and women aged 30 to 69 years. Sample yields of productive TCRbeta reads, ranging from roughly 3.5 to 8 million, were similar across tissue types.

V shed 6 bases, J shed 4 bases, and the junction held 10 bases outside the gene matches. Germline loops: CDR1 DFQATT, CDR2 SNEGSKA (reference sequence). The CDR3 is made up of 15 amino acids. The origin of this receptor is a man aged 40-55 years with primary liver carcinoma and hepatitis B virus infection. The sequencing input was peripheral blood. This chain connects TRBV20-1 to TRBJ2-1; 9 nucleotides match TRBD2. DNA of the CDR3: TGCAGTGCCAGGGGAAGCGGGAGGTTGTACAATGAGCAGTTCTTC. Translated, it gives CSARGSGRLYNEQFF.